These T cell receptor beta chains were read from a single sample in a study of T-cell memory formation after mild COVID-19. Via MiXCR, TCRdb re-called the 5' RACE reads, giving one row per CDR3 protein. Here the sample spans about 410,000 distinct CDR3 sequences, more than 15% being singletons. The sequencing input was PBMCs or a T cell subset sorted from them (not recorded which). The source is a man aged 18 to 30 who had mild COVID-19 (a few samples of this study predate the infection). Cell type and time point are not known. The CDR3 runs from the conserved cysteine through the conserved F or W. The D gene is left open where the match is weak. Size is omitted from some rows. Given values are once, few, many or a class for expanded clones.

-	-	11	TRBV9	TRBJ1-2	TGTGCCAGCAGCGCACTATATGGCTACACCTTC	CASSALYGYTF
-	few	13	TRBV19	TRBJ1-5	TGTGCCAGTAGTATCGAGGTTTTCCAGCCCCAGCATTTT	CASSIEVFQPQHF
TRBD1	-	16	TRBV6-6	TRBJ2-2	TGTGCCAGCAGATCACACGGACAGGGCAACACCGGGGAGCTGTTTTTT	CASRSHGQGNTGELFF
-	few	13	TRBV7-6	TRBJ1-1	TGTGCCAGCAGCACCATGCTGGGCACTGAAGCTTTCTTT	CASSTMLGTEAFF
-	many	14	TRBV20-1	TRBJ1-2	TGCAGTGCTAGGACGGGAAAGGGGGTGTTAGGCTACACCTTC	CSARTGKGVLGYTF
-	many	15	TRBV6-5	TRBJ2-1	TGTGCCAGCAGTTATGGTCTTTCTGGGGGGCCTCAGCAGTTCTTC	CASSYGLSGGPQQFF
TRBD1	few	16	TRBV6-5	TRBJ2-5	TGTGCCAGCAGTTACTTCGGGACAGGGGTTTCGGAGACCCAGTACTTC	CASSYFGTGVSETQYF
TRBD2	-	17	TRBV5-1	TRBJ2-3	TGCGCCAGCAGCTTGGCCGGGAGGGGGGCCCCCCCAGATACGCAGTATTTT	CASSLAGRGAPPDTQYF
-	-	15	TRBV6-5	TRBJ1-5	TGTGCCAGCAGAGCGGCCGGGGCCAATAATCAGCCCCAGCATTTT	CASRAAGANNQPQHF
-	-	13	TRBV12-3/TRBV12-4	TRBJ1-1	TGTGCCAGCAGTTTTTATAGGCGCACTGAAGCTTTCTTT	CASSFYRRTEAFF
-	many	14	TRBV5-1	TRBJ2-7	TGCGCCAGCAGCTTGGCAGGGGGACTCTACGAGCAGTACTTC	CASSLAGGLYEQYF
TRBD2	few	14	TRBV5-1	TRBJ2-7	TGCGCCAGCAGCTTGGCCGGGAGGCCCTACGAGCAGTACTTC	CASSLAGRPYEQYF
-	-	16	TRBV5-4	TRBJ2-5	TGTGCCAGCAGCTTGAGTGTTATAGCGCCTCAAGAGACCCAGTACTTC	CASSLSVIAPQETQYF
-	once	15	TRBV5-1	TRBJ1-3	TGCGCCAGCAGCAAGGGGACGGACTCTGGAAACACCATATATTTT	CASSKGTDSGNTIYF
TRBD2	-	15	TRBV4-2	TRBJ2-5	TGTGCCAGCAGCCAAGACCGCGGGGGGCGGGAGACCCAGTACTTC	CASSQDRGGRETQYF
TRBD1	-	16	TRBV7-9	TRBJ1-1	TGTGCCAGCAGCCCCCCCGAAGGGGGCGGGTTTGGTGAAGCTTTCTTT	CASSPPEGGGFGEAFF
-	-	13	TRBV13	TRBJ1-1	TGTGCCAGCAGCATACAGGGCGGCACTGAAGCTTTCTTT	CASSIQGGTEAFF
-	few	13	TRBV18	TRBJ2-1	TGTGCCAGCTCACTCGACAGGAATCGTGAGCAGTTCTTC	CASSLDRNREQFF
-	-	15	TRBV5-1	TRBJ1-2	TGCGCCAGCAGCTTGATATCGGAGGGAAACTATGGCTACACCTTC	CASSLISEGNYGYTF
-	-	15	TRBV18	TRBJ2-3	TGTGCCAGCTCATATGCGTGGGAACGCACAGATACGCAGTATTTT	CASSYAWERTDTQYF
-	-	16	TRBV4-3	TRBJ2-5	TGCGCCAGCAGCCCCTACGACGCCTCAGGGTTAGAGACCCAGTACTTC	CASSPYDASGLETQYF
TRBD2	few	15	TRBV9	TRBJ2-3	TGTGCCAGCAGCGGCCCGGGACTAGTCGTAGATACGCAGTATTTT	CASSGPGLVVDTQYF
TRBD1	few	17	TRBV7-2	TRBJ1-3	TGTGCCAGCAGCTTCAAGGGACAGGCGATCTCTGGAAACACCATATATTTT	CASSFKGQAISGNTIYF
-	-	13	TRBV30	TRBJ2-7	TGTGCCTGGAGTCTGGGGGTAGCCTACGAGCAGTACTTC	CAWSLGVAYEQYF
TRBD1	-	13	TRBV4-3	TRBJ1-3	TGCGCCAGCAGCCGGGACAGAAGAAACACCATATATTTT	CASSRDRRNTIYF
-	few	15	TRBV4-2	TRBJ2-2	TGTGCCAGCAGCCAAGATGAGGGGGGCACCGGGGAGCTGTTTTTT	CASSQDEGGTGELFF
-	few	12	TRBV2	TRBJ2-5	TGTGCCAGCAACCGGGATGAGGAGACCCAGTACTTC	CASNRDEETQYF
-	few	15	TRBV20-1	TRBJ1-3	TGCAGTGCTAGAGCAGCGGGGGTAGGGGGAAACACCATATATTTT	CSARAAGVGGNTIYF
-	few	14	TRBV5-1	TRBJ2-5	TGCGCCAGCAGCGGGGGACCACCGCAAGAGACCCAGTACTTC	CASSGGPPQETQYF